This T cell receptor (beta chain) is drawn from a study of T cell responses to AZD1222 COVID-19 vaccine. About this clone: What it recognizes is unknown.

Clones were read by immunoSEQ multiplex PCR, and TCRdb kept only the in-frame ones, dropping some. The profile shows under 200,000 clones, around 90% of them singletons. The V end lost 3 bases, the J end lost 8 bases, and 11 bases lay between the germline ends. The CDR3 extends over 14 amino acids. Germline V gene sequence: CDR1 MNHEY, CDR2 SMNVEV (reference sequence). Study-wide results and limits: Possibly, clonal diversity was underestimated; donors were largely white British and included more females. Along spike, vaccine-associated CD4 TCRs were found throughout, with dominance at 160-218 and 743-854.

This sequence was found in an adult who received the AZD1222 COVID-19 vaccine. The starting material was peripheral blood, obtained 28 days after the second AZD1222 dose. The chain recombines TRBV27 with TRBJ1-6; a possible D gene is TRBD1 (6 bases). CDR3 loop: CASSFVGADSPLHF. DNA of the CDR3: TGTGCCAGCAGTTTCGTGGGGGCGGATTCACCCCTCCACTTT.